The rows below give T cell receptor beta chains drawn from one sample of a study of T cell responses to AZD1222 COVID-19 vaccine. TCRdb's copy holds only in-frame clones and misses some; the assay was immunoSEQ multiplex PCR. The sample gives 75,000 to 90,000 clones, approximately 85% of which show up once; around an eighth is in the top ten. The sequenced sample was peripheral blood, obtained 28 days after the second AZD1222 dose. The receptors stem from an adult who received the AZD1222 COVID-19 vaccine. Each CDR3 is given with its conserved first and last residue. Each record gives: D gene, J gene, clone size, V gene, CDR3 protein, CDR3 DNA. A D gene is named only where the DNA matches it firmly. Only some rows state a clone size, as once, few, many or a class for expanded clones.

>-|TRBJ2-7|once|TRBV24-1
CATSDRRALSYEQYF
TGTGCCACCAGTGACCGGCGGGCCCTCTCCTACGAGCAGTACTTC
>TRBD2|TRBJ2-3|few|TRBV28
CASSTPLGLADTDTQYF
TGTGCCAGCAGCACGCCCCTGGGACTAGCTGACACAGATACGCAGTATTTT
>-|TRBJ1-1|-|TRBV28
CASSQTVNTEAFF
TGTGCCAGCAGTCAGACAGTGAACACTGAAGCTTTCTTT
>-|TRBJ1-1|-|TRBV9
CASSVLAHTEAFF
TGTGCCAGCAGCGTCTTGGCCCACACTGAAGCTTTCTTT
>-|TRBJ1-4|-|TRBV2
CASSERWVEKLFF
TGTGCCAGCAGTGAGCGGTGGGTGGAAAAACTGTTTTTT
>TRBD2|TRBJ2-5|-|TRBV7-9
CASSRNGTSGGYLGETQYF
TGTGCCAGCAGTCGAAACGGGACTAGCGGGGGTTACCTCGGAGAGACCCAGTACTTC
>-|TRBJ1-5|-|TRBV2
CASSERGLSNQPQHF
TGTGCCAGCAGTGAGCGTGGGCTGAGCAATCAGCCCCAGCATTTT
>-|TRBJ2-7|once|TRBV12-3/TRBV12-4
CASRPWAGEQYF
TGTGCCAGCAGACCTTGGGCGGGCGAGCAGTACTTC
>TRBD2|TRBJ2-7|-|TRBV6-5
CASSSQLTSPLREQYF
TGTGCCAGCAGTTCTCAGTTGACTAGCCCCCTTCGCGAGCAGTACTTC
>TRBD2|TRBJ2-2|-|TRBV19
CASSTGLAGAGELFF
TGTGCCAGTAGTACCGGACTAGCGGGAGCCGGGGAGCTGTTTTTT
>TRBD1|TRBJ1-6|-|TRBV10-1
CASSPGTGGSPLHF
TGCGCCAGCAGTCCCGGGACAGGAGGTTCACCCCTCCACTTT
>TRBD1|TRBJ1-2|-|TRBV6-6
CASSPGQGNRNYGYTF
TGTGCCAGCAGCCCGGGACAGGGTAATCGGAACTATGGCTACACCTTC
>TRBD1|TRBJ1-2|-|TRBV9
CASNSGQNHYGYTF
TGTGCCAGCAATTCGGGACAGAACCACTATGGCTACACCTTC
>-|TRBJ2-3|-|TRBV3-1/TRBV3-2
CASSPIWERTDTQYF
TGTGCCAGCAGCCCTATTTGGGAACGAACAGATACGCAGTATTTT
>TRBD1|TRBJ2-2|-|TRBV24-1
CATSDDRVVGELFF
TGTGCCACCAGTGACGACAGGGTTGTCGGGGAGCTGTTTTTT
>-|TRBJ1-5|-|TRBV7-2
CASSRDRQEPQHF
TGTGCCAGCAGCCGGGACCGGCAAGAGCCCCAGCATTTT
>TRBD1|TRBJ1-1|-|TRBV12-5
CASGLVLGTGGMNTEAFF
TGTGCTAGTGGTTTGGTACTTGGGACAGGGGGGATGAACACTGAAGCTTTCTTT
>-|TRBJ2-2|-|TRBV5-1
CASSLAVVTGELFF
TGCGCCAGCAGCTTGGCTGTGGTCACCGGGGAGCTGTTTTTT
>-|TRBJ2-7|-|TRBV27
CASSLGQPYSYEQYF
TGTGCCAGCAGTTTAGGCCAGCCGTACTCCTACGAGCAGTACTTC
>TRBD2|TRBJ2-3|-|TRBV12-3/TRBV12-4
CATKAGGPDTQYF
TGTGCCACAAAAGCGGGGGGGCCGGATACGCAGTATTTT
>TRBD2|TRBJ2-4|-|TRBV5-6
CASSMGLVGPIQYF
TGTGCCAGCAGCATGGGACTAGTGGGCCCCATTCAGTACTTC
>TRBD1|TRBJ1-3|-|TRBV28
CASTPGQVIGNTIYF
TGTGCCAGCACCCCGGGACAGGTCATCGGAAACACCATATATTTT
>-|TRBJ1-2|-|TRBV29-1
CSVEAQVRSGYTF
TGCAGCGTTGAAGCACAGGTTCGTTCTGGCTACACCTTC
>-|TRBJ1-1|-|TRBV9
CASSPRTMSTEAFF
TGTGCCAGCAGCCCCCGCACAATGAGCACTGAAGCTTTCTTT
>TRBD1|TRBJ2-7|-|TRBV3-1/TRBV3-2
CASSQYNRGPYEQYF
TGTGCCAGCAGCCAATACAACAGGGGGCCCTACGAGCAGTACTTC
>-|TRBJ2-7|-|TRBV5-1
CASRGAREQYF
TGCGCCAGCAGAGGGGCGCGGGAGCAGTACTTC
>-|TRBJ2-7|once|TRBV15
CATSTRGPGSYEQYF
TGTGCCACCAGCACCCGGGGCCCAGGCTCCTACGAGCAGTACTTC
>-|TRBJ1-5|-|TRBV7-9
CASSPEGPFPQHF
TGTGCCAGCAGCCCCGAAGGGCCCTTCCCCCAGCATTTT
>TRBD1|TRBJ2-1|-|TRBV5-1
CASSPDRSSYNEQFF
TGCGCCAGCAGTCCGGACAGGTCTTCTTACAATGAGCAGTTCTTC
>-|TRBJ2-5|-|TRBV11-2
CASSFSRGLQETQYF
TGTGCCAGCAGCTTTTCCCGGGGACTTCAAGAGACCCAGTACTTC
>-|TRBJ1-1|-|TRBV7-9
CASSDYMNTEAFF
TGTGCCAGCAGCGACTATATGAACACTGAAGCTTTCTTT
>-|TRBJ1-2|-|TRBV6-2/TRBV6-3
CASSYSAGPAGYTF
TGTGCCAGCAGTTACTCTGCAGGACCGGCTGGCTACACCTTC
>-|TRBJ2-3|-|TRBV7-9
CASSPIRRGSTDTQYF
TGTGCCAGCAGCCCCATACGCAGGGGTAGCACAGATACGCAGTATTTT
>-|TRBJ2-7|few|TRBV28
CASSPVDLSRGEQYF
TGTGCCAGCAGCCCAGTGGACTTGTCCCGGGGGGAGCAGTACTTC
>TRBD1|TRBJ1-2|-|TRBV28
CASSPAPTGPTGYTF
TGTGCCAGCAGTCCGGCCCCGACAGGGCCCACTGGCTACACCTTC
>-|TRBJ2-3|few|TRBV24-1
CATSDFPAGRDTDTQYF
TGTGCCACCAGTGATTTCCCGGCAGGACGAGACACAGATACGCAGTATTTT
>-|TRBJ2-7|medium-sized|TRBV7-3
CASSSGPAREQYF
TGTGCCAGCAGCTCCGGACCCGCCCGCGAGCAGTACTTC
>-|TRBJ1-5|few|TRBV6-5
CASSYVAGSQPQHF
TGTGCCAGCAGTTACGTGGCAGGGAGTCAGCCCCAGCATTTT
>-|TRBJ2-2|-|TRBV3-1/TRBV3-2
CASSQDLSIPIANTGELFF
TGTGCCAGCAGCCAAGATCTCAGCATACCAATCGCGAACACCGGGGAGCTGTTTTTT
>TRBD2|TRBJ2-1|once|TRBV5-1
CASSLTPGLEQFF
TGCGCCAGCAGCCTAACCCCGGGACTAGAGCAGTTCTTC
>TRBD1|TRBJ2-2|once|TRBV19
CATAGQGQELFF
TGTGCCACCGCCGGACAGGGCCAGGAGCTGTTTTTT
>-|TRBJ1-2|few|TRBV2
CASKKGPDSVYGYTF
TGTGCCAGCAAAAAGGGACCTGACAGCGTCTATGGCTACACCTTC
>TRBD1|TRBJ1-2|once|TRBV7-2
CASSPGQGRDLDYGYTF
TGTGCCAGCAGCCCGGGACAGGGGAGGGACTTGGACTATGGCTACACCTTC
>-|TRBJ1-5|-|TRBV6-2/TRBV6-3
CASSYPAAGNQPQHF
TGTGCCAGCAGTTACCCGGCGGCGGGCAATCAGCCCCAGCATTTT
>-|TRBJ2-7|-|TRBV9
CASSVAGTGTYEQYF
TGTGCCAGCAGCGTAGCCGGGACTGGGACCTACGAGCAGTACTTC
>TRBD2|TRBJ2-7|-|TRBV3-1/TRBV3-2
CASSQDLAVTYEQYF
TGTGCCAGCAGCCAAGACCTAGCGGTAACCTACGAGCAGTACTTC
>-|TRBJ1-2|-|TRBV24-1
CATSDPPGQSNYGYTF
TGTGCCACCAGTGATCCACCAGGGCAGTCAAACTATGGCTACACCTTC
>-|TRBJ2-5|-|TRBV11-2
CASSWPSEAQETQYF
TGTGCCAGCAGCTGGCCTAGCGAGGCGCAAGAGACCCAGTACTTC
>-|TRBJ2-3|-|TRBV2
CASSEAGGADTQYF
TGTGCCAGCAGTGAAGCGGGGGGCGCAGATACGCAGTATTTT
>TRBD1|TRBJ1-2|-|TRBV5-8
CASSWDRANYGYTF
TGTGCCAGCAGCTGGGACAGGGCCAACTATGGCTACACCTTC
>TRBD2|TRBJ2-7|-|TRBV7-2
CASSLRLASSYEQYF
TGTGCCAGCAGCTTAAGACTAGCATCCTCCTACGAGCAGTACTTC
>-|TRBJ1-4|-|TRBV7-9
CASSHSKPGTSGEKLFF
TGTGCCAGCAGCCACTCCAAGCCGGGGACTTCGGGGGAAAAACTGTTTTTT
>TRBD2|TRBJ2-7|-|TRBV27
CASRKLASYEQYF
TGTGCCAGCAGAAAACTAGCGAGCTACGAGCAGTACTTC
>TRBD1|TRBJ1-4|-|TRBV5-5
CASSFTGTGSEKLFF
TGTGCCAGCAGCTTTACCGGGACAGGGAGTGAAAAACTGTTTTTT
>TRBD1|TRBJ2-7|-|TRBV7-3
CASSLRGGTGDEQYF
TGTGCCAGCAGCCTAAGGGGAGGGACAGGGGACGAGCAGTACTTC